This T cell receptor beta chain originates from a study of CD4 T cells in relation to SARS-CoV-2 and coronaviruses. Libraries were prepared by immunoSEQ multiplex PCR; TCRdb keeps only in-frame clonotypes and omits some of them. Seen here are about 21,000 clones, approximately 84% observed once, and the top ten hold about a sixth. Study-level results: No donor gave both pre-pandemic and post-infection samples.

On this clone itself: The antigen is undetermined.

CD4+ T cells from unexposed donors were obtained before the COVID-19 pandemic (2011-2018). Isolation of CD4+ T cells took place after approximately 11 days in culture. Source material: CD4+ T cells from PBMCs, cultured in vitro. This sequence was found in a human donor in good health.

The chain's CDR3 is CASSLEGQGINYGYTF. The CDR3 DNA reads TGCGCCAGCAGCTTGGAGGGACAGGGGATTAACTATGGCTACACCTTC. V usage is TRBV5-1 and J usage is TRBJ1-2, with TRBD1 matching 10 bases. This CDR3 spans 16 amino acids. The germline CDR1 and CDR2 sequences are SGHRS and YFSETQ. J lost 1 base, V lost 0 bases, and 3 bases had no gene match.